This TCR beta chain is drawn from a study of cytomegalovirus exposure and HLA in healthy donors. PCR amplification relied on 60 Vbeta primers (plus 13 Jbeta primers). Sequenced by immunoSEQ multiplex PCR; TCRdb stores in-frame clones only, minus some. The sample yields 70,000 to 95,000 clones, almost 85% seen once. This clonotype was obtained from a woman aged 18-29 years in good health and CMV-seropositive. The sample consisted of PBMCs.

The DNA of the CDR3 is TGTGCCAGTAGTAGGGACAGGGTGAACACTGAAGCTTTCTTT. It specifies CASSRDRVNTEAFF. This chain uses TRBV19 with TRBJ1-1, with 9 bases identical to TRBD1. After removal of 4 bases from V and 0 bases from J, the junction contained 0 bases not matched to a gene. CDR1 and CDR2 (germline): LNHDA, SQIVND (reference sequence). The CDR3 has 14 amino acids.